A selection of T cell receptor beta chains follows, all from one sample in a study of read filtering for tumor transcriptome and immune sequencing. TCRdb recomputed calls from the reads with MiXCR, one row per CDR3 protein. Among tens of thousands of distinct CDR3 sequences listed, roughly a fifth were seen once. The sample was a population of CD138-negative cells sorted from bone marrow. The receptors here all came from a donor aged 40 or older with multiple myeloma. Each CDR3 is given with its conserved first and last residue. The D gene is left open where the match is weak. Part of the rows lack a size; the others show once, few, many or a class for expanded clones.

TRBD2	many	TRBJ2-1	TRBV3-1	CASSQTMGLAGRADEQFF	TGTGCCAGCAGCCAAACTATGGGACTAGCGGGGCGGGCAGATGAGCAGTTCTTC
TRBD1	many	TRBJ1-2	TRBV28	CASSLSSTGSHTF	TGTGCCAGCAGTTTATCTTCGACAGGGAGTCACACCTTC
TRBD1	.	TRBJ1-5	TRBV4-1	CASSQDRGQRSRQPQHF	TGCGCCAGCAGCCAAGATCGGGGACAGAGGTCGAGACAGCCCCAGCATTTT
TRBD2	many	TRBJ2-1	TRBV5-1	CASSLVSGEQFF	TGCGCCAGCAGCTTGGTTAGCGGGGAGCAGTTCTTC
.	many	TRBJ2-3	TRBV10-3	CAIASTDTQYF	TGTGCCATCGCTAGCACAGATACGCAGTATTTT
TRBD1	many	TRBJ1-1	TRBV2	CASRRDRWNTEAFF	TGTGCCAGCAGAAGGGACAGGTGGAACACTGAAGCTTTCTTT
.	many	TRBJ1-3	TRBV5-1	CASSLEVTSGNTIYF	TGCGCCAGCAGCTTGGAGGTGACCTCTGGAAACACCATATATTTT
.	.	TRBJ2-1	TRBV11-2	CASSLDHPGGPAEQFF	TGTGCCAGCAGCTTAGATCACCCAGGGGGGCCGGCGGAGCAGTTCTTC
.	many	TRBJ2-1	TRBV19	CASSIRNEQFF	TGTGCCAGTAGTATTCGCAATGAGCAGTTCTTC
TRBD2	many	TRBJ2-3	TRBV29-1	CSAHTSADTQYF	TGCAGCGCCCATACTAGCGCCGATACGCAGTATTTT